This entry features one TCR beta chain sequence. What it binds is not known. J lost 4 bases, V lost 3 bases, and 7 bases had no gene match. This CDR3 has 15 residues. CDR1 is LNHDA, CDR2 SQIVND, per germline (reference sequence). Only in-frame clones appear in the TCRdb table, and some are missing; sequencing was by immunoSEQ multiplex PCR. The sample contains 68,000 or so clones, around 90% of which appear only once. This sample was taken from a study of cytomegalovirus exposure and HLA in healthy donors. Background on the study: The same platform was used for the 120 validation repertoires and the approximately 670 first-cohort repertoires, a later analysis reported. General study findings and limits: The study labeled fewer than 200 TCR beta chains cytomegalovirus-associated. Researchers reported that a few CMV-associated chains were confirmed in vitro as CMV antigen-specific.

While the first cohort had 650 to 850 subjects, the donors belonged to the separate validation cohort of about 110 subjects. The TCR originated in a woman younger than 30 in good health and CMV-seronegative. The specimen sequenced was PBMCs. The V and J genes are TRBV19 and TRBJ1-2; 8 bases line up with TRBD1. CDR3: CASSMNDRGGYGYTF. CDR3 nucleotide sequence: TGTGCCAGTAGTATGAACGACAGGGGCGGCTATGGCTACACCTTC.